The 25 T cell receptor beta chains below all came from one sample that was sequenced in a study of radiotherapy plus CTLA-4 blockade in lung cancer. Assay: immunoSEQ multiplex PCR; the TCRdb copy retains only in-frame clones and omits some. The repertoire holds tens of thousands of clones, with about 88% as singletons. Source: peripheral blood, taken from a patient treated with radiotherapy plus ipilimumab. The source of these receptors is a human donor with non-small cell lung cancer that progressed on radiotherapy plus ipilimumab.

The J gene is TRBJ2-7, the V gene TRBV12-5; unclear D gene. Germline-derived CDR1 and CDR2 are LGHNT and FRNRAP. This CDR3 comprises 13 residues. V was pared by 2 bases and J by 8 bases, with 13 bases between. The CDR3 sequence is CASGLSPDTKQYF. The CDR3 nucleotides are TGTGCTAGTGGTTTGAGCCCCGATACGAAGCAGTACTTC.

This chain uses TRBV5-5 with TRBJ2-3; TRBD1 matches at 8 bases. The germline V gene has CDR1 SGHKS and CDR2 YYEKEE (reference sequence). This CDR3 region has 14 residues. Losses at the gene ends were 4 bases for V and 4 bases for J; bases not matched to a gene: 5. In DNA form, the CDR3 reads TGTGCCAGCAGCCAGCAGGGGGCATCAGATACGCAGTATTTT. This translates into CASSQQGASDTQYF.

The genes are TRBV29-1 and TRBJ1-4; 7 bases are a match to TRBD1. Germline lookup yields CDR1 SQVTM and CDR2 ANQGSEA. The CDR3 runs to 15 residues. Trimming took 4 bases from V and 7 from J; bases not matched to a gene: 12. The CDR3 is CSVGPTGVAGEKLFF. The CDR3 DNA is TGCAGCGTTGGACCTACAGGGGTTGCCGGTGAAAAACTGTTTTTT. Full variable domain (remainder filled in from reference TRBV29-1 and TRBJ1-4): SAVISQKPSRDICQRGTSLTIQCQVDSQVTMMFWYRQQPGQSLTLIATANQGSEATYESGFVIDKFPISRPNLTFSTLTVSNMSPEDSSIYLCSVGPTGVAGEKLFFGSGTQLSVL.

CDR3 nucleotide sequence: TGCGCCAGCAGCTTGGGGACCTTTGTCTATGGCTACACCTTC. Translating it yields CASSLGTFVYGYTF. The chain couples TRBV5-1 to TRBJ1-2; D is unclear. CDR1 SGHRS and CDR2 YFSETQ come from the germline V gene. The CDR3 is made up of 14 amino acids. Trimming left V 0 bases short and J 4 bases short, with 10 bases between.

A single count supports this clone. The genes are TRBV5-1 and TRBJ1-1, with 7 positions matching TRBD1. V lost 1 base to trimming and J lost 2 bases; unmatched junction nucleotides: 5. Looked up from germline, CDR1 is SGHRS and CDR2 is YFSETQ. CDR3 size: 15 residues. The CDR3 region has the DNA TGCGCCAGCAGCTTGAGTGGACAGGTTAACACTGAAGCTTTCTTT. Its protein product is CASSLSGQVNTEAFF.

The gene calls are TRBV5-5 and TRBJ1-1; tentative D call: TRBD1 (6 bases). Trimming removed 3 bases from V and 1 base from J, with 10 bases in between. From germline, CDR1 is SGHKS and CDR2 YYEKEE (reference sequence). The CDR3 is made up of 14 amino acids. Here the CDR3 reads CASSSWTANTEAFF. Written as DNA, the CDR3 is TGTGCCAGCAGCTCCTGGACAGCGAACACTGAAGCTTTCTTT.

This CDR3 reads CASIGADFSNYGYTF. CDR3 bases: TGTGCCAGTATTGGGGCAGATTTCTCTAACTATGGCTACACCTTC. The chain couples TRBV19 to TRBJ1-2, with a tentative D call TRBD1 (5 bases). V was cut by 7 bases and J by 0 bases, with 15 bases left in between. Germline CDR1 is LNHDA and CDR2 is SQIVND (reference sequence). This CDR3 is built from 15 residues.

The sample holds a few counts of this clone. This chain's CDR3 is CASSLDAGGGTQYF. Here the CDR3 DNA reads TGCGCCAGCAGCTTGGATGCCGGGGGAGGCACCCAGTACTTC. The chain employs TRBV5-1 and TRBJ2-5, with D maybe TRBD2 (6 bases). This CDR3 has 14 amino acids. Germline V gives CDR1 SGHRS, CDR2 YFSETQ. V was shortened by 0 bases and J by 8 bases, with 14 bases between the two germline ends.

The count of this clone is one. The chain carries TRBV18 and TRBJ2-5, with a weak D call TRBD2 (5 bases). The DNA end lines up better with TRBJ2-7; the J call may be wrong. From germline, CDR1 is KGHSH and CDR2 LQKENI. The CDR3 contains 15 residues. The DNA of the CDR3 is TGTGCCAGCTCACCCCGTAATCCCGGGGCCTACGAGCAGTACTTC. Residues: CASSPRNPGAYEQYF.

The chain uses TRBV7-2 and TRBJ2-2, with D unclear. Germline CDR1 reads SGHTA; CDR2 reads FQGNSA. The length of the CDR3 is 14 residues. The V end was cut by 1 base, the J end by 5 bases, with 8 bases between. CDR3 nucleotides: TGTGCCAGCAGCTTAGTCGGCCCGACCGGGGAGCTGTTTTTT. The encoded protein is CASSLVGPTGELFF.

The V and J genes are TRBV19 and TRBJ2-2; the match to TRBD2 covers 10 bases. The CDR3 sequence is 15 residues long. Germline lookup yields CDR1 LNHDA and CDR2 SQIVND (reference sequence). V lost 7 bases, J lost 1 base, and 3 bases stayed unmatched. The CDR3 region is CASIRTSGNTGELFF. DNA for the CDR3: TGTGCCAGTATCAGGACTAGCGGGAACACCGGGGAGCTGTTTTTT.

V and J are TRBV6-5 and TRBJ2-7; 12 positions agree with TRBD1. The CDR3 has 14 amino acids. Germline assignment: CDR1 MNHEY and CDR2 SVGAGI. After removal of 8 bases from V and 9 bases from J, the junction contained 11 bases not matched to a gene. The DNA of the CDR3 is TGTGCCAGCGCGTCCGGGACAGGGGGCCTCTCGCAGTACTTC. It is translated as CASASGTGGLSQYF.

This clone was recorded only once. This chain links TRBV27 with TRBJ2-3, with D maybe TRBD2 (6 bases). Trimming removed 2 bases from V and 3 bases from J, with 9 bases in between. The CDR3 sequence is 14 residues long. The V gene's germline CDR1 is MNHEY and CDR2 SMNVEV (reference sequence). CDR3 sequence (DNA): TGTGCCAGCAGTTTACCGGGGAGGACAGATACGCAGTATTTT. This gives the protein CASSLPGRTDTQYF.

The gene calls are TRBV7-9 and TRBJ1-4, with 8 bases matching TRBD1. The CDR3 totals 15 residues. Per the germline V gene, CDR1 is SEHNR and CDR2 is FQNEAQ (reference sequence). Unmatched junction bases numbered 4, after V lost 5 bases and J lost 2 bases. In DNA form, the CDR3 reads TGTGCCAGCAGCACCGGACAGGGCACTAATGAAAAACTGTTTTTT. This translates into CASSTGQGTNEKLFF.

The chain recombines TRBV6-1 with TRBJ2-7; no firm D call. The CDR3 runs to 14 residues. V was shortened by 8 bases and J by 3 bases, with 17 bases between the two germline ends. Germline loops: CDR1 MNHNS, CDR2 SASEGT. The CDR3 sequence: CASFPRVGNYEQYF. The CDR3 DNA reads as TGTGCCAGCTTCCCTAGGGTAGGGAACTACGAGCAGTACTTC.

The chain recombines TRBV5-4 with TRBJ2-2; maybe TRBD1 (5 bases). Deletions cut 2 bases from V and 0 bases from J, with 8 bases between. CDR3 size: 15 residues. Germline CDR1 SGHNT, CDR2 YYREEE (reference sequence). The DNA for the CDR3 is TGTGCCAGCAGCTTCGTAGGGGCGAACACCGGGGAGCTGTTTTTT. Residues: CASSFVGANTGELFF.

The CDR3 region has the DNA TGTGCCAGCAGCTTAGGGGTGGGGAGCGGGGAAGAGACCCAGTACTTC. It translates to CASSLGVGSGEETQYF. This chain connects TRBV7-2 to TRBJ2-5, with TRBD2 identical over 7 bases. Looked up from germline, CDR1 is SGHTA and CDR2 is FQGNSA. There are 16 residues in the CDR3. The trim removed 1 base at V and 3 bases at J, leaving 8 bases unmatched. The full variable domain, completed using reference TRBV7-2 and TRBJ2-5, is GAGVSQSPSNKVTEKGKDVELRCDPISGHTALYWYRQSLGQGLEFLIYFQGNSAPDKSGLPSDRFSAERTGGSVSTLTIQRTQQEDSAVYLCASSLGVGSGEETQYFGPGTRLLVL.

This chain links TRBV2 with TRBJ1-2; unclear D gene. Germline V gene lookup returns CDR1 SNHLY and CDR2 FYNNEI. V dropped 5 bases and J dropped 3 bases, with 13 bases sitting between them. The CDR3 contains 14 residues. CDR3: CASSRVSSDYGYTF. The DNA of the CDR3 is TGTGCCAGCAGTCGGGTCTCCTCGGACTATGGCTACACCTTC.

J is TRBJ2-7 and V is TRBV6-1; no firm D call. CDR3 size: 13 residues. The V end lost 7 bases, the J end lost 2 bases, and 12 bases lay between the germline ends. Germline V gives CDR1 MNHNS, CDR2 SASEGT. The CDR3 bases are TGTGCCAGCACCAGCGAAGTCCCCTACGAGCAGTACTTC. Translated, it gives CASTSEVPYEQYF.

DNA of the CDR3: TGCGCCAGCAGCCAAGATTCCAGTGAGTTTAGCGAGCAGTACTTC. It translates to CASSQDSSEFSEQYF. The V gene is TRBV4-1, the J gene TRBJ2-7; no clear D. The length of the CDR3 is 15 residues. Per germline, CDR1 MGHRA and CDR2 YSYEKL. Trimming removed 0 bases from V and 6 bases from J, with 15 bases in between.

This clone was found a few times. The CDR3 bases are TGTGCCAGCAGCTTAGCGCGTCGACAGGGGATACGGAACACTGAAGCTTTCTTT. It encodes CASSLARRQGIRNTEAFF. V usage is TRBV7-9 and J usage is TRBJ1-1; 8 nucleotides line up with TRBD1. The CDR3 contains 18 residues. Germline V CDR1 and CDR2: SEHNR, FQNEAQ (reference sequence). With V trimmed by 0 bases and J by 1 base, 10 bases remained unmatched.

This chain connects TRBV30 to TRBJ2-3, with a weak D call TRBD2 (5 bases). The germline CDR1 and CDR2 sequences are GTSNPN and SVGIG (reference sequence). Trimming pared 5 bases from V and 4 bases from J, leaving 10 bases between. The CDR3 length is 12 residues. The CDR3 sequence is CAWGRDADTQYF. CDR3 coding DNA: TGTGCCTGGGGCCGGGATGCAGATACGCAGTATTTT.

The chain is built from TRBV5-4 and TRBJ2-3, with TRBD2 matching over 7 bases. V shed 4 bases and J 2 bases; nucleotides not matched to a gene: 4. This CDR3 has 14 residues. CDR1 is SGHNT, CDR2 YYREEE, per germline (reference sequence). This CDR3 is CASSHSGTTDTQYF. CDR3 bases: TGTGCCAGCAGCCACAGCGGGACCACAGATACGCAGTATTTT.

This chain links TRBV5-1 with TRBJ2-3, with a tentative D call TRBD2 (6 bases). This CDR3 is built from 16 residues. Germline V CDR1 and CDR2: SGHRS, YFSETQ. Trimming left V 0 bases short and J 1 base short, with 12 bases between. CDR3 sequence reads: CASSLGRGPGTDTQYF. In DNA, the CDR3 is TGCGCCAGCAGCTTGGGGCGGGGCCCCGGCACAGATACGCAGTATTTT.

CDR3 sequence reads: CASSLVRTETQYF. The DNA of the CDR3 is TGTGCCAGCAGCCTGGTCCGGACGGAGACCCAGTACTTC. V is TRBV13 and J is TRBJ2-5; D gene uncertain. Germline V gene lookup returns CDR1 PRHDT and CDR2 FYEKMQ (reference sequence). The V end was cut by 5 bases, the J end by 5 bases, with 12 bases between. This CDR3 region has 13 residues.